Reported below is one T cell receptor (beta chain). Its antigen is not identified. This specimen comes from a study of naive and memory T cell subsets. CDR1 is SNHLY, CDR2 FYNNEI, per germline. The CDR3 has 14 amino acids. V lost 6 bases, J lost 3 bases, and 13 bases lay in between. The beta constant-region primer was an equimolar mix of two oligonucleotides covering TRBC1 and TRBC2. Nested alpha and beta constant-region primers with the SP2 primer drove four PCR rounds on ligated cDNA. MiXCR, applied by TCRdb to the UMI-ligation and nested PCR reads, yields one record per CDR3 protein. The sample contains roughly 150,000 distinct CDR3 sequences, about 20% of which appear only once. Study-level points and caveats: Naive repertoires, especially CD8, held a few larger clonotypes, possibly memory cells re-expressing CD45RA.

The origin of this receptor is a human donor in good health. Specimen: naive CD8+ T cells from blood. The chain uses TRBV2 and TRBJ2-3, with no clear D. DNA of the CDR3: TGTGCCAGCAGAACAGTCATCGGTACAGATACGCAGTATTTT. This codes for CASRTVIGTDTQYF. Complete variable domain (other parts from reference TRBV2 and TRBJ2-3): EPEVTQTPSHQVTQMGQEVILRCVPISNHLYFYWYRQILGQKVEFLVSFYNNEISEKSEIFDDQFSVERPDGSNFTLKIRSTKLEDSAMYFCASRTVIGTDTQYFGPGTRLTVL.